This T cell receptor beta chain was sequenced in a study of T-cell reconstitution after alpha-beta-depleted transplantation in children. Study outcomes and limitations: Elevated TCRbeta diversity at day 60 was traced, in some patients, to surviving recipient T cells and thymic progenitors.

About this clonotype itself: No antigen is known for it.

V was trimmed by 4 bases and J by 8 bases, leaving 9 bases between them. The CDR3 is 11 amino acids. A TCRbeta library incorporating unique molecular identifiers was prepared. TCRdb redid the calling of the PCR reads with MiXCR, one entry per CDR3 protein. The sample contains about 980,000 distinct CDR3 sequences, about 30% of which appear only once. The sample here was PBMCs, mostly from graft donor cells, taken 360 days after TCRalphabeta/CD19-depleted stem cell transplant. The chain recombines TRBV12-3 or TRBV12-4 with TRBJ2-7; D uncertain. The source is a boy under three years old who had a stem cell transplant for SCID, so the T cells may come from the graft donor. CDR3 in amino acids: CASSSPFKQYF. In DNA, the CDR3 is TGTGCCAGCAGTTCCCCCTTCAAGCAGTACTTC.